What follows describes a single T cell receptor (beta chain). Its antigen is unidentified. The entry originates in a study of cytomegalovirus exposure and HLA in healthy donors. Findings of the study overall: A later analysis by the authors found several of the most significant clusters apparently linked to common viral pathogens.

The primer mix had 60 Vbeta and 13 Jbeta primers. TCRdb's table, derived via immunoSEQ multiplex PCR, lists solely in-frame clones and lacks some. The sample yields over 150,000 clones, roughly 83% seen once. The CDR3 consists of 14 residues. Trimming left V 4 bases short and J 5 bases short, with 11 bases between. The germline V gene encodes CDR1 KGHSH and CDR2 LQKENI. The sequence came from a boy aged 2 to 10 in good health and CMV-seronegative. The rearrangement joins TRBV18 to TRBJ1-4, with a possible D match to TRBD1 (5 bases). The sequenced sample consisted of PBMCs. CDR3 sequence: CASSLGTENEKLFF. In nucleotides, the CDR3 is TGTGCCAGCTCACTAGGGACTGAAAATGAAAAACTGTTTTTT.